Each of the 16 T cell receptor beta chains below was sequenced from the same sample in a study of neurological immune-mediated disorders. TCRdb reanalysed the 5' RACE reads using MiXCR and keeps one entry per CDR3 protein. Here the sample spans around 69,000 distinct CDR3 sequences, 4.5% being singletons. The sequencing sample was made of PBMCs. These receptors were taken from a man aged 25 to 40 with multiple sclerosis.

This clonotype was observed many times. The J gene is TRBJ2-3, the V gene TRBV15; 7 bases line up with TRBD1. The CDR3 runs to 14 residues. CDR1 LNHNV and CDR2 YYDKDF come from the germline V gene (reference sequence). Trimming removed 3 bases from V and 5 bases from J; junction bases left unmatched: 5. Here the CDR3 DNA reads TGTGCCACCAGCAGGAGACAGGGTGGAGATACGCAGTATTTT. Protein product: CATSRRQGGDTQYF.

This clonotype has a count of ten or more. The rearrangement joins TRBV6-6 to TRBJ1-1; 9 positions agree with TRBD1. V lost 7 bases, J lost 4 bases, and 4 bases stayed unmatched. This CDR3 contains 13 residues. CDR1 and CDR2 (germline): MNHNY, SVGAGI (reference sequence). CDR3 protein: CASNDRGTTEAFF. The CDR3 nucleotides read TGTGCCAGCAACGACAGGGGGACCACTGAAGCTTTCTTT.

This clonotype was recorded many times. This sequence joins TRBV20-1 and TRBJ1-2; no clear D. The CDR3 runs 13 residues. Looked up from germline, CDR1 is DFQATT and CDR2 is SNEGSKA (reference sequence). V shed 3 bases and J shed 2 bases, with 10 bases lying between them. This CDR3 is CSASPTTNYGYTF. The CDR3 DNA follows: TGCAGTGCTAGCCCTACAACGAACTATGGCTACACCTTC.

This clonotype was observed many times. The rearrangement joins TRBV2 to TRBJ2-3; D possibly corresponds to TRBD2 (6 bases). The germline gives CDR1 SNHLY, CDR2 FYNNEI. The CDR3 runs 13 residues. The V and J ends lost 6 bases and 3 bases respectively, with 10 bases between them. CDR3 region: CASRGTSTDTQYF. CDR3 nucleotide sequence: TGTGCCAGCAGAGGGACTTCAACAGATACGCAGTATTTT.

At least ten counts were recorded for this clonotype. The chain has TRBV10-3 and TRBJ2-1; 7 bases align to TRBD2. Germline-derived CDR1 and CDR2 are ENHRY and SYGVKD. V lost 10 bases to trimming and J lost 7 bases; unmatched junction nucleotides: 22. This CDR3 is 17 amino acids long. The CDR3 sequence: CASQGTTLGARGNEQFF. CDR3 DNA: TGTGCCAGCCAAGGGACTACCTTGGGCGCTCGTGGAAATGAGCAGTTCTTC.

This clonotype has more than one count but fewer than ten. Here the CDR3 DNA reads TGTGCCAGCTCACCGGCGAGGGCGATCGGCACTGAAGCTTTCTTT. Translated, it gives CASSPARAIGTEAFF. This chain joins TRBV18 and TRBJ1-1; D gene uncertain. The CDR3 is made up of 15 amino acids. V gave up 3 bases and J gave up 4 bases, with 15 bases separating them. Germline V gives CDR1 KGHSH, CDR2 LQKENI.

This clonotype was counted ten times or more. The chain links TRBV7-9 to TRBJ1-1, with 10 bases that match TRBD1. Germline assignment: CDR1 SEHNR and CDR2 FQNEAQ (reference sequence). V trimming: 5 bases; J trimming: 2 bases; junction bases outside the gene matches: 2. CDR3 length equals 14 residues. The chain's CDR3 is CASSRTGGNTEAFF. Written as DNA, the CDR3 is TGTGCCAGCAGCCGGACAGGGGGAAACACTGAAGCTTTCTTT.

This clonotype has a count of ten or more. This rearrangement joins TRBV29-1 to TRBJ2-2; TRBD1 might be the D (6 bases). The length of the CDR3 is 16 residues. V lost 1 base, J lost 2 bases, and 14 bases lay in between. Germline values: CDR1 SQVTM, CDR2 ANQGSEA. CDR3 loop: CSVEGVTGLNTGELFF. The CDR3 coding sequence is TGCAGCGTTGAAGGCGTGACAGGTCTAAACACCGGGGAGCTGTTTTTT.

This clonotype was observed at least ten times. The chain recombines TRBV4-1 with TRBJ1-2; 7 positions agree with TRBD1. Looked up from germline, CDR1 is MGHRA and CDR2 is YSYEKL. The length of the CDR3 is 18 residues. The ends lost 1 base at V and 3 bases at J; junction bases unmatched: 14. The CDR3 is CASSQVIRKIDRDYGYTF. For the CDR3, the DNA is TGCGCCAGCAGCCAAGTAATCCGAAAAATCGACAGGGACTATGGCTACACCTTC.

A remark on this clonotype: A much larger clone sits a single nucleotide away, making a read error possible. DNA of the CDR3: TGTGCCAGCAGCTTTAAGAAGAACACTGAAGCTTTCTTT. Protein: CASSFKKNTEAFF. The J gene is TRBJ1-1, the V gene TRBV7-2; the D is unclear. The CDR3 loop spans 13 amino acids. With 3 bases removed from V and 1 base from J, the gap between germline ends came to 6 bases. The germline V gene has CDR1 SGHTA and CDR2 FQGNSA.

This clonotype was found many times. For the CDR3, the DNA is TGCGCCAGCAGCTCCCCGACAGGAGAGACCCAGTACTTC. Amino acid sequence: CASSSPTGETQYF. This chain joins TRBV5-1 and TRBJ2-5; possibly TRBD1 for D (6 bases). The CDR3 extends over 13 amino acids. Germline CDR1 is SGHRS and CDR2 is YFSETQ. V was cut by 3 bases and J by 4 bases, with 10 bases left in between.

The chain combines TRBV6-6 with TRBJ2-5, with D possibly matching TRBD2 (5 bases). Germline assignment: CDR1 MNHNY and CDR2 SVGAGI (reference sequence). The CDR3 length is 12 residues. Between the trimmed V and J ends, which lost 7 bases and 5 bases, there was a span of 11 bases. Here the CDR3 reads CASTEGLETQYF. The CDR3 DNA reads as TGTGCCAGCACAGAGGGATTGGAGACCCAGTACTTC.

The chain uses TRBV19 and TRBJ2-5, with 10 bases lining up with TRBD1. From germline, CDR1 is LNHDA and CDR2 SQIVND (reference sequence). The CDR3 length is 14 residues. Trimming removed 6 bases from V and 4 bases from J; junction bases left unmatched: 5. CDR3 nucleotide sequence: TGTGCCAGTAGAGACAGGGGGCGCGGAGAGACCCAGTACTTC. It encodes CASRDRGRGETQYF.

Regarding this clonotype: The junction departs from the called germline gene at one end, perhaps through a read error. The chain couples TRBV2 to TRBJ1-5, with no clear D. The CDR3 runs to 17 residues. The germline CDR1 and CDR2 sequences are SNHLY and FYNNEI. The CDR3 loop is CASSERPPGPQNQPQNF. DNA of the CDR3: TGTGCCAGCAGTGAAAGGCCGCCAGGCCCTCAAAATCAGCCCCAGAATTTT.

There are many counts of this clonotype. The rearrangement joins TRBV28 to TRBJ2-7, with TRBD1 matching over 9 bases. The germline V gene encodes CDR1 MDHEN and CDR2 SYDVKM. The CDR3 covers 15 residues. V lost 7 bases and J lost 0; bases outside the gene matches: 7. The CDR3 protein is CASISGTGNSYEQYF. For the CDR3, the DNA is TGTGCCAGCATCTCCGGGACAGGGAACTCCTACGAGCAGTACTTC.

This clonotype turned up a few times. The V and J genes are TRBV24-1 and TRBJ2-2; TRBD2 aligns across 7 bases. The CDR3 is made up of 17 amino acids. Trimming cost V 3 bases and J 3 bases; bases outside gene matches: 9. Germline CDR1 KGHDR, CDR2 SFDVKD. The CDR3 protein is CATSDPTGGTHTGELFF. The CDR3 coding sequence is TGTGCCACCAGTGATCCAACCGGGGGGACGCACACCGGGGAGCTGTTTTTT.